This TCR beta chain comes out of a study of T cell repertoires in cytomegalovirus infection. General observations from the study: Identification of carriers of CMV plus the relevant HLA was performed using cumulative public TCR beta family frequency. HLA-C-restricted CMV clonotypes gave the most frequent clonotype in two of eight donors.

TCRdb reanalysed the reads using MiXCR and keeps one entry per CDR3 protein. Among roughly 630,000 distinct CDR3 sequences listed, approximately 24% were seen once. This clonotype was recorded many times. Its target is not known. The germline CDR1 and CDR2 sequences are SGHVS and FQNEAQ. V lost 5 bases to trimming and J lost 8 bases, with 22 bases between them. This CDR3 region has 16 residues. The material sequenced was CD8+ T cells from PBMCs. The TCR was taken from a human donor in good health (CMV status not recorded). Some clones in this sample may be carry-over from other donors' samples. V gene TRBV7-8 combines with J gene TRBJ2-1; D possibly matches TRBD1 or TRBD2 (5 bases each). CDR3: CASSQHPSRGRDEQFF. CDR3 nucleotide sequence: TGTGCCAGCAGCCAACACCCGTCTCGGGGCAGAGATGAGCAGTTCTTC.